Described below is a single T cell receptor (beta chain) sequence and its context. The antigen this receptor binds is unknown. One base away there is no much larger clone; base qualities are not given. This specimen comes from a study of T cell repertoires in cytomegalovirus infection (dated by TCRdb to about 2019). A note on the overall study: Recently identified HLA-C-restricted CMV epitopes, whose presentation resists viral immunomodulation, were targeted by peptide stimulations together with well-studied HLA-B-restricted epitopes. The HLA type of each donor mattered for the analysis, because public TCR beta signatures pointed to carriage of CMV infection along with the matching HLA type.

The sample's treatment or condition label, decoded: in vitro stimulation with specific CMV peptide epitopes to enrich CMV-specific T cells. What the study reported, not specific to this receptor: In both this cohort and an independent roughly 400-donor cohort, the cumulative frequency of public TCR beta family members distinguished carriers of CMV infection plus the relevant HLA type. In the ex vivo response, HLA-C-restricted CMV-specific TCR beta clonotypes were dominant, and in two of eight donors the single most frequent clonotype came from this HLA-C-restricted group.

The sequencing machine was an Illumina HiSeq 1500. TCRdb passed the public sequencing reads through fastp at Q25 and MiXCR, retaining productive beta sequences. Rows with one shared CDR3 protein collapse into an entry with the most common genes and DNA. The sample table contains some 900,000 distinct CDR3 sequences; only one count was recorded for about 31% of them. The top ten clones comprise around an eighth of the sample. The specimen was cultured CD8+ T cells from PBMCs, collected from culture after CMV antigen stimulation. The receptor was isolated from a human donor in good health (CMV status not recorded). Some clones in this sample may be carry-over from other donors' samples.

The CDR3 is CASSLTLAGVTQYF. Here is the DNA: TGTGCCAGCAGCTTGACGCTAGCGGGGGTCACGCAGTATTTT. The chain is assembled from TRBV5-8 and TRBJ2-3, and 10 junctional nucleotides match TRBD2. From the germline V gene, CDR1 is SGHTS and CDR2 is YDEGEE. Counted from cysteine to phenylalanine, this CDR3 has 14 amino acids. The retained sequence is limited to the CDR3, 42 bases, with the frame set at the first base. V is cut back by 1 base and J by 9 bases, with 5 bases in the junction unmatched.